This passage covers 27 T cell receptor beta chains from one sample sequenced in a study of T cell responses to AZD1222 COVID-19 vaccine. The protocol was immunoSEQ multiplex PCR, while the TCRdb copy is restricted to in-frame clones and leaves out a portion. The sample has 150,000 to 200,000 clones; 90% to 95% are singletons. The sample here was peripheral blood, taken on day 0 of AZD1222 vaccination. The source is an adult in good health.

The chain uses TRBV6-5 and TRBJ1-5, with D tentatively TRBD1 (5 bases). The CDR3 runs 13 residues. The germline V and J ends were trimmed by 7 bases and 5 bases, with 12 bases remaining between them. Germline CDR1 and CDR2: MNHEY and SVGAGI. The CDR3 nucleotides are TGTGCCAGCACGACAGACCGCTATCAGCCCCAGCATTTT. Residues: CASTTDRYQPQHF.

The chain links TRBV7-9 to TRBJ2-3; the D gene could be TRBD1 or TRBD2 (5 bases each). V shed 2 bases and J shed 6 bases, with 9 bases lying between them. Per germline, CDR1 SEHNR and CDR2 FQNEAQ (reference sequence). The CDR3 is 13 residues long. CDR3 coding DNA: TGTGCCAGCAGCTTACAGGGAGTGGATACGCAGTATTTT. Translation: CASSLQGVDTQYF. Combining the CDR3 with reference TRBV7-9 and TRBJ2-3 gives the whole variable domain DTGVSQNPRHKITKRGQNVTFRCDPISEHNRLYWYRQTLGQGPEFLTYFQNEAQLEKSRLLSDRFSAERPKGSFSTLEIQRTEQGDSAMYLCASSLQGVDTQYFGPGTRLTVL.

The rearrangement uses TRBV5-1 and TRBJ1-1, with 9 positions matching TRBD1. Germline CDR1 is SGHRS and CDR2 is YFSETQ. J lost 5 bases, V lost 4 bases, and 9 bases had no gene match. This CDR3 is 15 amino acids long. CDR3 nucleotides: TGCGCCAGCAGCCCCACAGGGGGCGCGGGGACTGAAGCTTTCTTT. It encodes CASSPTGGAGTEAFF.

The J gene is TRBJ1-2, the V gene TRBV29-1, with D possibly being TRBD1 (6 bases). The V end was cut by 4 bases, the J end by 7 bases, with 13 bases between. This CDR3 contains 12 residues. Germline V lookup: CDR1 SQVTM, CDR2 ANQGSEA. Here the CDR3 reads CSVVGGAPGYTF. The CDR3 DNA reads TGCAGCGTTGTAGGGGGGGCGCCTGGCTACACCTTC. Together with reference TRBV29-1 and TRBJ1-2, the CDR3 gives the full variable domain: SAVISQKPSRDICQRGTSLTIQCQVDSQVTMMFWYRQQPGQSLTLIATANQGSEATYESGFVIDKFPISRPNLTFSTLTVSNMSPEDSSIYLCSVVGGAPGYTFGSGTRLTVV.

As DNA, the CDR3 is TGTGCCAGCAGCCAAGGTCTGGGGCGTCCGACCCAGTACTTC. Translation gives CASSQGLGRPTQYF. V gene TRBV4-2 combines with J gene TRBJ2-5; possible D gene TRBD1, 5 bases. Trimming stripped 1 base from V and 7 bases from J, with 13 bases between. The V gene's germline CDR1 is LGHNA and CDR2 YNFKEQ. This CDR3 region has 14 residues.

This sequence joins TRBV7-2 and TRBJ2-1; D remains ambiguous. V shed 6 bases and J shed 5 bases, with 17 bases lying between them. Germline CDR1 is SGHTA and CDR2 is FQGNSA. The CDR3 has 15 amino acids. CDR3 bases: TGTGCCAGCAGTCTCGACTCCCTCAGGAACAATGAGCAGTTCTTC. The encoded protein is CASSLDSLRNNEQFF.

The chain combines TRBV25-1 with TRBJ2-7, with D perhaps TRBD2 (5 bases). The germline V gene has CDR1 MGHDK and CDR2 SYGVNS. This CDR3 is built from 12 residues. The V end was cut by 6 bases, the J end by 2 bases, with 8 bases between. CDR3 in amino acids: CASSSGTYEQYF. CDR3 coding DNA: TGTGCCAGCAGCTCCGGGACCTACGAGCAGTACTTC.

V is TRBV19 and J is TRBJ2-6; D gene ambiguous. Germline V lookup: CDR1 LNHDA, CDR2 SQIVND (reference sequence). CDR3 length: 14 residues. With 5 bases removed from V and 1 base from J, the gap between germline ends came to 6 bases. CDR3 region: CASSAVSGANVLTF. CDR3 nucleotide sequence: TGTGCCAGTAGTGCGGTATCTGGGGCCAACGTCCTGACTTTC.

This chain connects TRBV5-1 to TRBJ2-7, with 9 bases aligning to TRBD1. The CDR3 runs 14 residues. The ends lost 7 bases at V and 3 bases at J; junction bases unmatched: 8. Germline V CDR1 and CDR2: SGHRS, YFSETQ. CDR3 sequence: CASHPGTGFYEQYF. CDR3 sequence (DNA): TGCGCCAGCCATCCCGGGACAGGGTTCTACGAGCAGTACTTC.

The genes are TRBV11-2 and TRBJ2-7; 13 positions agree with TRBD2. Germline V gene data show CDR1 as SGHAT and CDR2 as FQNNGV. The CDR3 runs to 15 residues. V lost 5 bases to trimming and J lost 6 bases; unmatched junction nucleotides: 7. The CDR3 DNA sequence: TGTGCCAGCAGCGCCACCGGACTAGCGGGAGTCGAGCAGTACTTC. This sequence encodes CASSATGLAGVEQYF.

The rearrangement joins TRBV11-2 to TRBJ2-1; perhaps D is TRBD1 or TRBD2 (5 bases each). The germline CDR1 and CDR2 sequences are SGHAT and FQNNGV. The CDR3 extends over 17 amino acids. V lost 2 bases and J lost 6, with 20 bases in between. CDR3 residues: CASSLKSRHWGINEQFF. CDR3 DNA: TGTGCCAGCAGCTTAAAATCTAGGCACTGGGGGATCAATGAGCAGTTCTTC.

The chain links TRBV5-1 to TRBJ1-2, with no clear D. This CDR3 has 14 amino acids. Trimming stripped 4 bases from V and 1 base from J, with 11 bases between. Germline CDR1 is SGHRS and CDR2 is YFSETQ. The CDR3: CASSPSWGNYGYTF. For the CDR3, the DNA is TGCGCCAGCAGCCCGTCGTGGGGTAACTATGGCTACACCTTC.

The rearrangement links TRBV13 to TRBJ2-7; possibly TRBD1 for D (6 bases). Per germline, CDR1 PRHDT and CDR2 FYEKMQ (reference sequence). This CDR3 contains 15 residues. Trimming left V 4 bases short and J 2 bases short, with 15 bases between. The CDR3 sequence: CASSSRQASTYEQYF. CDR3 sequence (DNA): TGTGCCAGCAGCTCGCGACAGGCCTCCACCTACGAGCAGTACTTC.

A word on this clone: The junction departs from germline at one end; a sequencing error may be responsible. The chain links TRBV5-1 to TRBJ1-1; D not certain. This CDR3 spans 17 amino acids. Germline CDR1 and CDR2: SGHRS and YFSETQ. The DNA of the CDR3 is TGCGCCAGCAGCCGAATTGGAGCGGTATCGACGGCCACTGAGGCTTTCTTT. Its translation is CASSRIGAVSTATEAFF.

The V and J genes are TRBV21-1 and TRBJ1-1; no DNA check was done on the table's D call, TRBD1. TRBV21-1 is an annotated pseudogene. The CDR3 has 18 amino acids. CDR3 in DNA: TGTGCCAGCAGCATGGTCTTACAGGGGGGTTCTATGAACACTGAAGCTTTCTTT. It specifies CASSMVLQGGSMNTEAFF.

This CDR3 reads CASSHNLNTEAFF. The CDR3 coding sequence is TGTGCCAGCAGCCATAACTTGAACACTGAAGCTTTCTTT. The chain has TRBV14 and TRBJ1-1, with D unresolved. Deletions cut 3 bases from V and 0 bases from J, with 5 bases between. The CDR3 totals 13 residues. Germline assignment: CDR1 SGHDN and CDR2 FVKESK.

The DNA of the CDR3 is TGTGCCAGCAGCCCCCTTAGGGGTGAGCAGTTCTTC. Protein sequence: CASSPLRGEQFF. The chain recombines TRBV5-4 with TRBJ2-1; tentative D call: TRBD1 (5 bases). Trimming took off 4 bases at V and 9 bases at J, with 11 bases between the two ends. The germline V gene has CDR1 SGHNT and CDR2 YYREEE (reference sequence). CDR3 length: 12 amino acids.

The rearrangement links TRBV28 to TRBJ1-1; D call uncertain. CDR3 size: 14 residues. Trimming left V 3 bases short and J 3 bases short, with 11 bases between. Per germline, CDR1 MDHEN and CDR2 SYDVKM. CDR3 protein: CASSFPGGHTEAFF. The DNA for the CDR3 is TGTGCCAGCAGTTTCCCCGGTGGGCACACTGAAGCTTTCTTT.

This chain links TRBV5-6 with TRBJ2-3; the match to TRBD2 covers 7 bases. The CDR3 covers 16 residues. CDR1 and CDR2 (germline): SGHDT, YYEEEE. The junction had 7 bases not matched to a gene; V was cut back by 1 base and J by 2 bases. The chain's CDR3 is CASSLRASGLTDTQYF. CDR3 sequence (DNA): TGTGCCAGCAGCTTGAGAGCTAGCGGACTCACAGATACGCAGTATTTT.

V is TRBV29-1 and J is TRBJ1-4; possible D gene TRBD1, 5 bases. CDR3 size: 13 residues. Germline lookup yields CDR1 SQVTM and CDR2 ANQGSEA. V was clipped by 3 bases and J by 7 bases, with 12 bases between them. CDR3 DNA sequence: TGCAGCGTTGACTTCGGGGCCCCTGAAAAACTGTTTTTT. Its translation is CSVDFGAPEKLFF.

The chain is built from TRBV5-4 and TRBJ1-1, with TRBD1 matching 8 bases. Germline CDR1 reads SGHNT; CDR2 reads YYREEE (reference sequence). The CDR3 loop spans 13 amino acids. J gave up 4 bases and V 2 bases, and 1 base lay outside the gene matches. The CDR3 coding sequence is TGTGCCAGCAGCTTCACAGGGGGCACTGAAGCTTTCTTT. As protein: CASSFTGGTEAFF.

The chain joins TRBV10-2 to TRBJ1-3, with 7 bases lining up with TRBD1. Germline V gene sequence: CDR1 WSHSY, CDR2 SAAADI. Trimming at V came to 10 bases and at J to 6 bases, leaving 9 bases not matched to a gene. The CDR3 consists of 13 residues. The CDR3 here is CATTRTGKNTIYF. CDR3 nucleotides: TGCGCCACTACAAGGACAGGAAAAAACACCATATATTTT.

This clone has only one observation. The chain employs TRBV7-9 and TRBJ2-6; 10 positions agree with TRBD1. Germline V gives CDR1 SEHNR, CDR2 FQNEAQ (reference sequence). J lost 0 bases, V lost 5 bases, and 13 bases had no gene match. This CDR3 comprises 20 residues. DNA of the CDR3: TGTGCCAGCAGCAAGGGACAGGGGACGGCTGGCTCCTCTGGGGCCAACGTCCTGACTTTC. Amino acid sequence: CASSKGQGTAGSSGANVLTF.

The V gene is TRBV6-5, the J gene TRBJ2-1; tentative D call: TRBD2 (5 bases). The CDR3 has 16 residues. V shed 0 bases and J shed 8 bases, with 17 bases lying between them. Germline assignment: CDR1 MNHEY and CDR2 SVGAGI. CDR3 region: CASSYSRAVRPDEQFF. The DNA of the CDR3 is TGTGCCAGCAGTTACTCGAGGGCAGTTAGGCCCGATGAGCAGTTCTTC.

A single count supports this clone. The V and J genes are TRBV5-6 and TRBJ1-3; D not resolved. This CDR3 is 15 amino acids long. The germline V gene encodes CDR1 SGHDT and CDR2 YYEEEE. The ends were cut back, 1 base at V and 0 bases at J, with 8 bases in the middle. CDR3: CASSLFSPSGNTIYF. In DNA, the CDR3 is TGTGCCAGCAGCTTGTTTTCTCCCTCTGGAAACACCATATATTTT.

The CDR3 DNA sequence: TGTGCCAGCAGTGAAGGGTGGACAGGGAACAATCAGCCCCAGCATTTT. This encodes CASSEGWTGNNQPQHF. The rearrangement uses TRBV6-1 and TRBJ1-5, with 8 bases lining up with TRBD1. The CDR3 extends over 16 amino acids. Germline V gene lookup returns CDR1 MNHNS and CDR2 SASEGT. The J segment lost 3 bases and the V segment lost 1 base, leaving 5 bases of the junction unmatched.

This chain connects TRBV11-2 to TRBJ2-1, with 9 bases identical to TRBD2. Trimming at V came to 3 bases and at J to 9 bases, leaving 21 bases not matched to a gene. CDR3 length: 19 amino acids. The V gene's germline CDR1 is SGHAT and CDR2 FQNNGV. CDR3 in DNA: TGTGCCAGCAGCTTCTTTACCGTCGTAGCGGGAGATAGTGGTCCTGAGCAGTTCTTC. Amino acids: CASSFFTVVAGDSGPEQFF.